This T cell receptor beta chain was recorded in a study of cytomegalovirus exposure and HLA in healthy donors. Whole-study context: The Caucasian-associated ancestry cluster contained about four fifths of the approximately 400 genotyped donors.

This clone was counted between two and nine times. V lost 0 bases and J 1 base, leaving 7 bases between the germline ends. Germline CDR1 SEHNR, CDR2 FQNEAQ (reference sequence). CDR3 length: 14 amino acids. Primers: 60 Vbeta forward and 13 Jbeta reverse. Under the authors' procedure: Later work found 80 million to 85 million unique TCR beta chains, with 9.5 million to 14 million shared. The data were produced by immunoSEQ multiplex PCR, yet TCRdb's version contains in-frame clones alone and is incomplete. V, J and clone size derive from that table, while D and trimming were established from the DNA sequence. The sample has 100,000 to 150,000 clones; under 20% are singletons.

The chain joins TRBV7-9 to TRBJ2-7; a possible D gene is TRBD2 (5 bases). Sequenced sample: PBMCs. This TCR derives from a female donor in good health and CMV-seropositive. In nucleotides, the CDR3 is TGTGCCAGCAGCTTAGCGGGAGAGTCCTACGAGCAGTACTTC. This gives the protein CASSLAGESYEQYF.